Presented here are 15 T cell receptor beta chains from one specimen sequenced in a study of T cell repertoires in breast cancer. A second nested PCR with blocking oligonucleotides suppressed unpaired genes. TCRdb redid the calling of the emulsion pairing reads with MiXCR, one entry per CDR3 protein. The profile covers about 40,000 distinct CDR3 sequences, with about 50% appearing a single time and approximately 62% taken by the ten largest. Paired alpha-beta TCRs of CD8+ T cells were analyzed by expanded emulsion RT-PCR. Sequenced sample: CD8+ T cells. The receptors originated from a pool of human donors with breast cancer or a healthy control (not recorded which).

This clonotype has just a few counts. J is TRBJ1-1 and V is TRBV10-1, with a weak D call TRBD1 (5 bases). Germline V gives CDR1 WNHNN, CDR2 SYGVQD (reference sequence). The V and J ends lost 6 bases and 4 bases respectively, with 12 bases between them. The CDR3 totals 13 residues. CDR3 protein: CASRGGGSTEAFF. CDR3 bases: TGCGCCAGCAGGGGGGGGGGGAGCACTGAAGCTTTCTTT.

This chain links TRBV3-1 with TRBJ2-7; D uncertain. The CDR3 extends over 11 amino acids. Per germline, CDR1 LGHDT and CDR2 YNNKEL (reference sequence). Trimming took 4 bases from V and 6 from J, leaving 7 bases between them. The CDR3 loop is CASSLLGEQYF. CDR3 coding DNA: TGTGCCAGCAGCCTACTTGGCGAGCAGTACTTC.

The chain is built from TRBV20-1 and TRBJ2-7; D may correspond to TRBD1 or TRBD2 (5 bases each). The CDR3 length is 15 residues. The germline CDR1 and CDR2 sequences are DFQATT and SNEGSKA (reference sequence). V lost 3 bases and J lost 4, with 19 bases in between. The CDR3 DNA reads as TGCAGTGCTAGGAGGCTGGAGGTTGGGGGATACGAGCAGTACTTC. Translated, it gives CSARRLEVGGYEQYF.

This CDR3 reads CASSPQGGASYNEQFF. The CDR3 nucleotides read TGTGCCAGCAGCCCACAAGGGGGGGCTTCTTACAATGAGCAGTTCTTC. This chain links TRBV14 with TRBJ2-1; D perhaps matches TRBD2 (7 bases). Looked up from germline, CDR1 is SGHDN and CDR2 is FVKESK. Trimming stripped 4 bases from V and 4 bases from J, with 17 bases between. The CDR3 has 16 amino acids. Supplemented by reference TRBV14 and TRBJ2-1, the full variable domain reads EAGVTQFPSHSVIEKGQTVTLRCDPISGHDNLYWYRRVMGKEIKFLLHFVKESKQDESGMPNNRFLAERTGGTYSTLKVQPAELEDSGVYFCASSPQGGASYNEQFFGPGTRLTVL.

The sample holds a few counts of this clonotype. This sequence joins TRBV20-1 and TRBJ1-2; 12 bases agree with TRBD1. Germline-derived CDR1 and CDR2 are DFQATT and SNEGSKA (reference sequence). The CDR3 covers 14 residues. Germline trimming cut 6 bases from V and 8 bases from J; bases unmatched to any gene: 10. As DNA, the CDR3 is TGCAGTGCCCTTCAGGGACAGGGGGCTGGAGGCTACACCTTC. Protein: CSALQGQGAGGYTF.

V gene TRBV29-1 combines with J gene TRBJ1-6, with TRBD1 matching 9 bases. The J segment lost 14 bases and the V segment lost 4 bases, leaving 6 bases of the junction unmatched. The CDR3 contains 12 residues. CDR1 is SQVTM, CDR2 ANQGSEA, per germline. CDR3 sequence (DNA): TGCAGCGTTGCGGGACAGGGAGGTACCCTCCACTTT. As protein: CSVAGQGGTLHF.

This clonotype has just a few counts. The gene calls are TRBV27 and TRBJ1-1; maybe TRBD1 (5 bases). V was cut by 8 bases and J by 4 bases, with 11 bases left in between. Germline loops: CDR1 MNHEY, CDR2 SMNVEV (reference sequence). CDR3 length: 12 amino acids. The CDR3 here is CASRGEPTEAFF. For the CDR3, the DNA is TGTGCCAGCCGAGGGGAACCCACTGAAGCTTTCTTT.

This clonotype was seen a handful of times. The chain uses TRBV27 and TRBJ1-2, with D unclear. The CDR3 is made up of 15 amino acids. V lost 2 bases and J lost 5, with 15 bases in between. Germline V gene sequence: CDR1 MNHEY, CDR2 SMNVEV (reference sequence). CDR3 residues: CASSLTRSVGYGYTF. CDR3 DNA sequence: TGTGCCAGCAGTTTAACCCGTTCGGTAGGATATGGCTACACCTTC.

V is TRBV20-1 and J is TRBJ2-1, with 7 bases identical to TRBD2. The CDR3 consists of 15 residues. In germline, CDR1 is DFQATT, CDR2 SNEGSKA (reference sequence). The J segment lost 0 bases and the V segment lost 3 bases, leaving 5 bases of the junction unmatched. CDR3 residues: CSASLGLDSYNEQFF. As DNA, the CDR3 is TGCAGTGCTAGTTTAGGACTAGACTCCTACAATGAGCAGTTCTTC.

This clonotype came up many times. V is TRBV25-1 and J is TRBJ2-7; 7 bases align to TRBD1. Per germline, CDR1 MGHDK and CDR2 SYGVNS. The CDR3 runs to 15 residues. V shed 1 base and J 5 bases; nucleotides not matched to a gene: 8. The DNA of the CDR3 is TGTGCCAGCAGTGAATCTAACAGGGGAATCGACGAGCAGTACTTC. Its translation: CASSESNRGIDEQYF.

The CDR3 nucleotides read TGTGCCAGCAGCGAGGGGGCAGGGGGCTACGAGCAGTACTTC. Translated: CASSEGAGGYEQYF. The chain combines TRBV27 with TRBJ2-7, with 7 bases fitting TRBD1. This CDR3 region has 14 residues. Germline V gives CDR1 MNHEY, CDR2 SMNVEV (reference sequence). V shed 6 bases and J 3 bases; nucleotides not matched to a gene: 8.

The chain links TRBV19 to TRBJ2-7; 7 nucleotides line up with TRBD2. V was pared by 7 bases and J by 1 base, with 10 bases of the junction left unmatched. This CDR3 is built from 15 residues. Germline CDR1 LNHDA, CDR2 SQIVND (reference sequence). The CDR3 DNA reads TGTGCCAGTAACGGACTAGATTCAGGGTCCTACGAGCAGTACTTC. The encoded protein is CASNGLDSGSYEQYF.

This clonotype occurred a few times. The genes are TRBV9 and TRBJ2-3, with 8 bases that match TRBD2. The CDR3 contains 15 residues. The trim removed 3 bases at V and 11 bases at J, leaving 14 bases unmatched. Germline V lookup: CDR1 SGDLS, CDR2 YYNGEE. In nucleotides, the CDR3 is TGTGCCAGCAGCGCGGGAGTCCTAGCGGGTGGGGGGCAGTATTTT. Residues: CASSAGVLAGGGQYF.

This sequence joins TRBV7-6 and TRBJ2-2; 12 bases match TRBD2. This CDR3 region has 17 residues. Germline CDR1 reads SGHVS; CDR2 reads FNYEAQ. Trimming took 3 bases from V and 3 from J; bases not matched to a gene: 5. CDR3 in DNA: TGTGCCAGCAGCTTCCCTAGCGGGGGGGCCCACACCGGGGAGCTGTTTTTT. This gives the protein CASSFPSGGAHTGELFF.

V is TRBV11-2 and J is TRBJ2-1; TRBD1 aligns across 8 bases. The CDR3 spans 15 residues. Losses at the gene ends were 5 bases for V and 4 bases for J; bases not matched to a gene: 7. Germline V gives CDR1 SGHAT, CDR2 FQNNGV. CDR3: CASSPDRGAYNEQFF. For the CDR3, the DNA is TGTGCCAGCAGCCCCGACAGGGGCGCTTACAATGAGCAGTTCTTC.